The entry below gives a single T cell receptor beta chain sequence along with its context. The CDR3 totals 13 residues. The trim removed 3 bases at V and 8 bases at J, leaving 6 bases unmatched. As originally analysed: It was from reference gene primer amplification that nucleated cell counts were estimated. Profiling relied on immunoSEQ multiplex PCR, and the TCRdb table lists in-frame clones only, not all of them. The DNA was the basis for D and trimming; V, J and clone size are from that table. The table has around 320,000 clones, approximately 89% seen once; the top ten hold 5.5% to 8%. The data stem from a study of blood T cell repertoires in COVID-19. The overall study: PBMCs, B-cell-depleted T cells, or T cells were the source of the cDNA or gDNA that made up the material.

The chain combines TRBV12-3 or TRBV12-4 with TRBJ1-2; TRBD1 matches 7 bases. This clonotype was obtained from a woman between 25 and 40 years old who had recovered from COVID-19. Material: peripheral blood. The CDR3 sequence: CASSLPGGRGYTF. The CDR3 DNA reads TGTGCCAGCAGTTTGCCAGGGGGGAGAGGCTACACCTTC.